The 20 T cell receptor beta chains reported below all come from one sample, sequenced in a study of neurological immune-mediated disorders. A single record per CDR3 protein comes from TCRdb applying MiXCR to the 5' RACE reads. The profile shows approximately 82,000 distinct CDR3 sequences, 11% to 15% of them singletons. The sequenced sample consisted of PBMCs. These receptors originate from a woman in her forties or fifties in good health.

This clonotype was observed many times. CDR3: CASSVSLAVQETQYF. The CDR3 DNA is TGTGCCAGCAGCGTATCCCTAGCGGTACAAGAGACCCAGTACTTC. This chain joins TRBV9 and TRBJ2-5, with 7 bases lining up with TRBD2. Germline V lookup: CDR1 SGDLS, CDR2 YYNGEE. The ends lost 1 base at V and 2 bases at J; junction bases unmatched: 5. This CDR3 is 15 amino acids long.

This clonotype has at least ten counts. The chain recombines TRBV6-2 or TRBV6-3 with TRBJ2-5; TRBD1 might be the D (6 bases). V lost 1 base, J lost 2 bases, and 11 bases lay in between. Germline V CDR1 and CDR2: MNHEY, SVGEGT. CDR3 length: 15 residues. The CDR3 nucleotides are TGTGCCAGCAGTTACTTCGGACAGAGACAAGAGACCCAGTACTTC. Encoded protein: CASSYFGQRQETQYF.

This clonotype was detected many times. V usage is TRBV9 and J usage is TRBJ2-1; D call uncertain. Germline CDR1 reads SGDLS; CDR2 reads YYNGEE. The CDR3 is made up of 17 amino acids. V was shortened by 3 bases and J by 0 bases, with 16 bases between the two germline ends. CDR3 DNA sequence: TGTGCCAGCAGCGCCCAGCCGCAGGTTTTCTCCTACAATGAGCAGTTCTTC. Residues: CASSAQPQVFSYNEQFF.

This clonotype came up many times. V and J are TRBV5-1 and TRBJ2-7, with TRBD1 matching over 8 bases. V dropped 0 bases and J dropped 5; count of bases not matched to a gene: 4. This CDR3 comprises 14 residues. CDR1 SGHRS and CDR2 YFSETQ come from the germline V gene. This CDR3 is CASSLGQGKNEQYF. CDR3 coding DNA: TGCGCCAGCAGCTTGGGACAGGGGAAGAACGAGCAGTACTTC.

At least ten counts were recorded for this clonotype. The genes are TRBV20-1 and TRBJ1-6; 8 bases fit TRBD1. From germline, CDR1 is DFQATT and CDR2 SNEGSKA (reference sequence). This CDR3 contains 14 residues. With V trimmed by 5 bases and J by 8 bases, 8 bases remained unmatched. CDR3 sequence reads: CSAPLGQGDSPLHF. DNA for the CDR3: TGCAGTGCTCCTCTCGGACAGGGAGATTCACCCCTCCACTTT.

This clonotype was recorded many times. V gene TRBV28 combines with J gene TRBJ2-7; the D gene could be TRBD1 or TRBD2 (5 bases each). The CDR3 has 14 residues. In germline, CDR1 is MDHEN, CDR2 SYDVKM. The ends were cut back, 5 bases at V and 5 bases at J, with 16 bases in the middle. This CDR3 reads CASSTTGTADEQYF. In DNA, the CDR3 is TGTGCCAGCAGTACCACCGGGACGGCCGACGAGCAGTACTTC.

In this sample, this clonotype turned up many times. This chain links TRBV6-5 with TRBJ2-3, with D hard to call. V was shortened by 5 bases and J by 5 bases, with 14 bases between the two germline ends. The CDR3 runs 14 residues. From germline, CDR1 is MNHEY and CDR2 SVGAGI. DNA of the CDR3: TGTGCCAGCAGTCAGCTTGGGCCTCGAGATACGCAGTATTTT. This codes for CASSQLGPRDTQYF.

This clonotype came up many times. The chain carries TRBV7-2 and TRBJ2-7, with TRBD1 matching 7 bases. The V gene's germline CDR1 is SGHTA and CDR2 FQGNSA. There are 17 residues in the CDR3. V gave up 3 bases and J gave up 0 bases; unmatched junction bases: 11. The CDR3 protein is CASSFRQGTTASYEQYF. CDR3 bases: TGTGCCAGCAGCTTTAGACAGGGAACTACGGCCTCCTACGAGCAGTACTTC.

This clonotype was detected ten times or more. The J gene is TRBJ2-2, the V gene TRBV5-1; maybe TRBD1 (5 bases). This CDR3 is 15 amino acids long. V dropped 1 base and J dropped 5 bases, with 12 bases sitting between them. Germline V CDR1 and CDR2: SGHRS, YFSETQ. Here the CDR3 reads CASSLTGLQTGELFF. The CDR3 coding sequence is TGCGCCAGCAGCTTGACAGGTCTTCAGACCGGGGAGCTGTTTTTT.

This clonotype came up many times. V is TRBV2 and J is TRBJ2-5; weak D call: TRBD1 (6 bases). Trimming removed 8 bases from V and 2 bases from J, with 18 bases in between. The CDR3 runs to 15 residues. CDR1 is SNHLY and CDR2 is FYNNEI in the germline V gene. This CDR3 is CASYRAGQSQETQYF. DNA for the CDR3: TGTGCCAGCTACCGGGCCGGACAGTCTCAAGAGACCCAGTACTTC.

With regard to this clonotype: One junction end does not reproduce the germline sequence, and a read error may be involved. The CDR3 nucleotides read TGTGCCATCACCACTCTATCCTGGCGGGAGGGCCCGGAGACCCGGTACTTC. Residues: CAITTLSWREGPETRYF. J is TRBJ2-5 and V is TRBV7-8; 9 positions match TRBD2. The germline V gene encodes CDR1 SGHVS and CDR2 FQNEAQ. The CDR3 runs 17 residues.

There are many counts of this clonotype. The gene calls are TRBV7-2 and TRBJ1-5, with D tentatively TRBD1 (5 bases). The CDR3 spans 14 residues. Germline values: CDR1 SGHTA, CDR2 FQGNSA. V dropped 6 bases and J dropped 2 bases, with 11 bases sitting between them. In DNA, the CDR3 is TGTGCCAGCAGAGATCTGGGGGGCAATCAGCCCCAGCATTTT. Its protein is CASRDLGGNQPQHF.

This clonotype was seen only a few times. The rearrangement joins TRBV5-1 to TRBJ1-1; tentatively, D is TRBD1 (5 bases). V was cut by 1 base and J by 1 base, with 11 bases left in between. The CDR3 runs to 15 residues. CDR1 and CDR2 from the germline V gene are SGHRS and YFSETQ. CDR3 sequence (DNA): TGCGCCAGCAGCTTGAGTGCTACAGGGAACACTGAAGCTTTCTTT. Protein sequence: CASSLSATGNTEAFF.

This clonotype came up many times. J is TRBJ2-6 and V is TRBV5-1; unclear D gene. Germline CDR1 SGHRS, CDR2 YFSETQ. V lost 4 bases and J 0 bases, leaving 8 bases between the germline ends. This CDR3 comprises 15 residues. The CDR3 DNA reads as TGCGCCAGCAGCCCGGTAGCCTCTGGGGCCAACGTCCTGACTTTC. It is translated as CASSPVASGANVLTF.

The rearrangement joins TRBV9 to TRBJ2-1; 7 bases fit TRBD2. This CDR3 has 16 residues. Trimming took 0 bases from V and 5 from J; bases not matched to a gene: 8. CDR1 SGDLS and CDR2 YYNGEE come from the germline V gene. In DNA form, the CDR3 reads TGTGCCAGCAGCGTAGGGGCCAGCGGGGCGAACAATGAGCAGTTCTTC. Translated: CASSVGASGANNEQFF.

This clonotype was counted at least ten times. The CDR3 region is CASSPPSGIYNEQFF. CDR3 nucleotide sequence: TGTGCCAGCAGCCCACCTAGCGGAATCTACAATGAGCAGTTCTTC. The V call is TRBV6-1, the J call TRBJ2-1, with TRBD2 identical over 7 bases. The CDR3 consists of 15 residues. Germline V gene sequence: CDR1 MNHNS, CDR2 SASEGT. Trimming at V came to 6 bases and at J to 3 bases, leaving 8 bases not matched to a gene.

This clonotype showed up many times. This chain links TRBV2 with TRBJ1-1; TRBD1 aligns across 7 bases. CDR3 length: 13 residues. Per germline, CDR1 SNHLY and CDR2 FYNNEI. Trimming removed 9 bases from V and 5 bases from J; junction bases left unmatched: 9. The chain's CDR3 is CASATGRGTEAFF. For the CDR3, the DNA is TGTGCCAGTGCGACAGGGAGGGGTACTGAAGCTTTCTTT.

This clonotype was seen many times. The CDR3 here is CASSGSGASFGEQFF. The CDR3 DNA sequence: TGCGCCAGCAGCGGGTCAGGGGCAAGTTTTGGTGAGCAGTTCTTC. The chain couples TRBV5-1 to TRBJ2-1; possibly TRBD1 for D (6 bases). This CDR3 is 15 amino acids long. V lost 4 bases and J lost 9, with 20 bases in between. Germline values: CDR1 SGHRS, CDR2 YFSETQ.

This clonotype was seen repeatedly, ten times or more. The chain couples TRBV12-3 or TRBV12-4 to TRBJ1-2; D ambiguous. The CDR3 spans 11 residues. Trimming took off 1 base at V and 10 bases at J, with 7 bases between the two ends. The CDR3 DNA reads TGTGCCAGCAGTTTAGGGGGAGCCTACACCTTC. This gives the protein CASSLGGAYTF.

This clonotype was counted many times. CDR3 sequence (DNA): TGCAGTGCTAGAGAACAGTCCAGGGGATATGGCTACACCTTC. Protein: CSAREQSRGYGYTF. This rearrangement joins TRBV20-1 to TRBJ1-2; D possibly corresponds to TRBD1 (6 bases). The CDR3 totals 14 residues. In germline, CDR1 is DFQATT, CDR2 SNEGSKA (reference sequence). V lost 0 bases and J lost 5, with 13 bases in between.